These 5 T cell receptor beta chains came from one sample sequenced in a study of shared clonotypes between healthy human individuals. Libraries were prepared by immunoSEQ multiplex PCR; TCRdb keeps only in-frame clonotypes and omits some of them. The sample has under 2.5 million clones, approximately 90% seen once. Sample: naive CD4+ T cells from PBMCs. Specified subset: CD45RA+ positively selected. The receptors come from a man younger than 35 in good health. Some clones in this sample may be carry-over from other donors' samples.

This clone appeared a few times. The chain recombines TRBV18 with TRBJ1-1; 9 nucleotides agree with TRBD1. Germline V gene data show CDR1 as KGHSH and CDR2 as LQKENI. J was trimmed by 5 bases and V by 3 bases; bases with no gene match: 7. This CDR3 comprises 15 residues. CDR3 region: CASSPPRQGETEAFF. DNA of the CDR3: TGTGCCAGCTCACCCCCCAGACAGGGGGAGACTGAAGCTTTCTTT.

This clone was recorded only once. The chain has TRBV28 and TRBJ2-5, with TRBD2 matching 11 bases. This CDR3 contains 15 residues. V gave up 3 bases and J gave up 5 bases; unmatched junction bases: 5. Germline V gene lookup returns CDR1 MDHEN and CDR2 SYDVKM. CDR3 sequence: CASSFLAGGVETQYF. The CDR3 nucleotides are TGTGCCAGCAGTTTCCTAGCGGGAGGAGTTGAGACCCAGTACTTC.

The rearrangement links TRBV29-1 to TRBJ2-7; TRBD1 might be the D (6 bases). V lost 4 bases, J lost 7 bases, and 20 bases lay in between. Looked up from germline, CDR1 is SQVTM and CDR2 is ANQGSEA. The CDR3 covers 14 residues. The CDR3: CSVVGRGPEMEQYF. The CDR3 DNA is TGCAGCGTTGTTGGCAGGGGCCCGGAAATGGAGCAGTACTTC.

The CDR3, as DNA: TGTGCCAGCAGTGCGGAAATAGAGCAGTACTTC. Encoded protein: CASSAEIEQYF. The chain recombines TRBV2 with TRBJ2-7; D call uncertain. The CDR3 spans 11 residues. The germline V gene has CDR1 SNHLY and CDR2 FYNNEI. Trimming left V 4 bases short and J 7 bases short, with 8 bases between.

V and J are TRBV7-3 and TRBJ2-2; D remains unclear. CDR3 length: 17 residues. Between the trimmed V and J ends, which lost 2 bases and 1 base, there was a span of 14 bases. The V gene's germline CDR1 is SGHTA and CDR2 FQGTGA. CDR3 in amino acids: CASSLAERLGNTGELFF. The CDR3 bases are TGTGCCAGCAGCTTAGCGGAGAGATTGGGGAACACCGGGGAGCTGTTTTTT.